The 4 T cell receptor beta chains below come from one sample, sequenced in a study of OX40 agonist ivuxolimab in advanced cancers. The protocol was immunoSEQ multiplex PCR, while the TCRdb copy is restricted to in-frame clones and leaves out a portion. The sample yields 25,000 to 35,000 clones, 70% to 85% seen once. The sample in question was CD4+ or CD8+ T cells sorted from blood, obtained in a trial of the OX40 agonist ivuxolimab. These receptors were obtained from an adult with an advanced solid tumor such as melanoma, head and neck, liver or kidney cancer.

The chain links TRBV27 to TRBJ2-2, with 11 bases lining up with TRBD2. The junction had 6 bases not matched to a gene; V was cut back by 4 bases and J by 5 bases. The CDR3 has 16 residues. Germline values: CDR1 MNHEY, CDR2 SMNVEV (reference sequence). The CDR3 reads CASSYSSGGPTGELFF. CDR3 in DNA: TGTGCCAGCAGTTATTCTAGCGGGGGGCCGACCGGGGAGCTGTTTTTT.

The genes are TRBV11-3 and TRBJ2-7, with D possibly TRBD1 on 8 matching bases. Germline values: CDR1 SGHNT, CDR2 YENEEA. The CDR3 runs to 16 residues. V shed 5 bases and J shed 4 bases, with 21 bases lying between them. The CDR3 is CASSPYTGGAGYEQYF. DNA for the CDR3: TGTGCCAGCAGCCCATATACAGGGGGGGCCGGATACGAGCAGTACTTC.

This clone was seen a single time. The chain recombines TRBV4-3 with TRBJ2-1; 12 positions agree with TRBD2. Trimming removed 3 bases from V and 8 bases from J; junction bases left unmatched: 17. This CDR3 is built from 19 residues. In germline, CDR1 is LGHNA, CDR2 YSLEER. Here the CDR3 reads CASSHTFSGLAGSYDEQFF. The CDR3 DNA sequence: TGCGCCAGCAGCCACACCTTTTCAGGACTAGCGGGGAGTTATGATGAGCAGTTCTTC.

The chain is built from TRBV5-6 and TRBJ1-5, with D perhaps TRBD1 (6 bases). The CDR3 loop spans 13 amino acids. The germline CDR1 and CDR2 sequences are SGHDT and YYEEEE. Trimming took off 4 bases at V and 1 base at J, with 6 bases between the two ends. CDR3 coding DNA: TGTGCCAGCAGCACAGGGAGCAATCAGCCCCAGCATTTT. It is translated as CASSTGSNQPQHF.